This entry concerns a single T cell receptor beta chain. Its antigen is unidentified. CDR1 is SGHTA, CDR2 FQGNSA, per germline. V was cut by 4 bases and J by 4 bases, with 13 bases left in between. The CDR3 runs to 14 residues. Via CD45RO/CCR7/CD25/CD127/CD95/CD27, cells of the CD4+ naive, central memory, regulatory and stem cell-like memory subsets were sorted. The data derive from a study of beta chain features in type 1 diabetes. Findings and caveats of the study: Researchers caution that PCR might favor shorter templates, equally among patients and controls. Shorter TCRB CDR3s, moderately but significantly so, were found in Type 1 diabetes patients in all four CD4+ subsets. When VDJ junctions were examined, type 1 diabetes patients showed fewer insertions and more deletions.

All of the isolated RNA was reverse transcribed, so expressed TCRB transcripts were sequenced. Clones were sequenced by immunoSEQ multiplex PCR, and TCRdb holds only the in-frame ones, with some missing. The sample has more than 350,000 clones, 9.5% to 12% seen once; the top ten hold about 0.042%. The clonotype comes from a woman aged 18-30 years in good health. The source material was naive CD4+ T cells from blood. The chain joins TRBV7-2 to TRBJ1-2; D is undetermined. The CDR3 DNA reads as TGTGCCAGCAGCTCAACCCCCAAGACCTATGGCTACACCTTC. Its translation: CASSSTPKTYGYTF.